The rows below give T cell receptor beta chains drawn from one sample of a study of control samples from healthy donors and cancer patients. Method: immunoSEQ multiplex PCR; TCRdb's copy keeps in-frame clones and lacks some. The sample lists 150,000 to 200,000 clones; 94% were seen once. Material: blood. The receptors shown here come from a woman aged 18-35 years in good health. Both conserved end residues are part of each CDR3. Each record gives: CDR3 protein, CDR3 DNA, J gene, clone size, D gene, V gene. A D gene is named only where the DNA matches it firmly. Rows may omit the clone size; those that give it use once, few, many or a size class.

CDR3: CASSPSGRANTGELFF
DNA: TGTGCCAGCAGCCCTAGCGGGAGGGCGAACACCGGGGAGCTGTTTTTT
J: TRBJ2-2
size: NA
D: TRBD2
V: TRBV3-1/TRBV3-2

CDR3: CASSLLAGGRNEQFF
DNA: TGTGCCAGCAGTTTATTAGCGGGAGGGAGGAATGAGCAGTTCTTC
J: TRBJ2-1
size: NA
D: TRBD2
V: TRBV28

CDR3: CAISSRALRDGGNTIYF
DNA: TGTGCCATCAGTTCCCGGGCCTTAAGAGACGGCGGAAACACCATATATTTT
J: TRBJ1-3
size: NA
D: NA
V: TRBV10-3

CDR3: CASSPARGVYGYTF
DNA: TGCGCCAGCAGCCCGGCCCGGGGTGTCTATGGCTACACCTTC
J: TRBJ1-2
size: NA
D: NA
V: TRBV5-1

CDR3: CASSTRTVHNSPLHF
DNA: TGTGCCAGCAGCACACGGACAGTTCATAATTCACCCCTCCACTTT
J: TRBJ1-6
size: NA
D: NA
V: TRBV11-2

CDR3: CASSVGTGGAYGYTF
DNA: TGTGCCAGCAGCGTAGGAACAGGGGGCGCGTATGGCTACACCTTC
J: TRBJ1-2
size: NA
D: TRBD1
V: TRBV9

CDR3: CASSHPPTGQLTGELFF
DNA: TGTGCCAGCAGCCATCCACCAACGGGGCAGCTTACCGGGGAGCTGTTTTTT
J: TRBJ2-2
size: NA
D: NA
V: TRBV4-2

CDR3: CASSYQRGRWETQYF
DNA: TGTGCCAGCAGTTACCAGCGGGGGCGTTGGGAGACCCAGTACTTC
J: TRBJ2-5
size: NA
D: TRBD2
V: TRBV2

CDR3: CASSLVYLHGYTF
DNA: TGTGCCAGCAGCTTAGTATACCTACATGGCTACACCTTC
J: TRBJ1-2
size: NA
D: NA
V: TRBV5-6

CDR3: CAISESAGAGNQPQHF
DNA: TGTGCCATCAGTGAGTCTGCAGGGGCTGGCAATCAGCCCCAGCATTTT
J: TRBJ1-5
size: NA
D: NA
V: TRBV10-3

CDR3: CASSVFGRVDTQYF
DNA: TGTGCCAGCAGTGTTTTCGGGAGGGTGGATACGCAGTATTTT
J: TRBJ2-3
size: NA
D: TRBD2
V: TRBV2

CDR3: CASSEFGGPYEQYF
DNA: TGTGCCAGCAGTGAATTCGGGGGTCCCTACGAGCAGTACTTC
J: TRBJ2-7
size: NA
D: NA
V: TRBV6-1

CDR3: CASSLSWNLANEKLFF
DNA: TGTGCCAGCAGTTTATCCTGGAACCTCGCGAATGAAAAACTGTTTTTT
J: TRBJ1-4
size: NA
D: NA
V: TRBV27

CDR3: CASSLRQSTDTQYF
DNA: TGTGCTAGCAGCCTCCGACAGAGCACAGATACGCAGTATTTT
J: TRBJ2-3
size: NA
D: NA
V: TRBV7-7

CDR3: CASSPSRPTLSFNYGYTF
DNA: TGTGCCAGTAGTCCCTCGCGACCGACACTAAGTTTTAACTATGGCTACACCTTC
J: TRBJ1-2
size: NA
D: NA
V: TRBV19

CDR3: CASSVDPWRSQPQHF
DNA: TGTGCCAGCAGCGTAGATCCGTGGAGGTCTCAGCCCCAGCATTTT
J: TRBJ1-5
size: NA
D: NA
V: TRBV9

CDR3: CASSQIDRRGNTIYF
DNA: TGTGCCAGCAGCCAAATCGACAGGCGAGGAAACACCATATATTTT
J: TRBJ1-3
size: NA
D: NA
V: TRBV4-2

CDR3: CASRMNTGARVEQFF
DNA: TGTGCCAGCAGGATGAATACAGGGGCAAGAGTTGAGCAGTTCTTC
J: TRBJ2-1
size: NA
D: TRBD1
V: TRBV5-6

CDR3: CASTPGQGSYEQYF
DNA: TGTGCCAGCACGCCGGGACAGGGCTCCTACGAGCAGTACTTC
J: TRBJ2-7
size: NA
D: TRBD1
V: TRBV18

CDR3: CASSDPGTEPSPLHF
DNA: TGTGCCAGCAGCGACCCCGGGACAGAACCTTCACCCCTCCACTTT
J: TRBJ1-6
size: NA
D: TRBD1
V: TRBV25-1

CDR3: CASSQGGAEAFF
DNA: TGTGCCAGCAGCCAAGGGGGGGCTGAAGCTTTCTTT
J: TRBJ1-1
size: NA
D: NA
V: TRBV4-2

CDR3: CASSLLSGAGYEQFF
DNA: TGTGCCAGCAGCTTGCTGAGCGGGGCTGGGTATGAGCAGTTCTTC
J: TRBJ2-1
size: NA
D: TRBD2
V: TRBV5-6

CDR3: CASLEPGSNEKLFF
DNA: TGCGCCAGCCTAGAACCTGGGAGTAATGAAAAACTGTTTTTT
J: TRBJ1-4
size: NA
D: NA
V: TRBV4-1

CDR3: CASSPGFLATDTEAFF
DNA: TGTGCCAGCTCACCGGGATTTCTAGCCACGGACACTGAAGCTTTCTTT
J: TRBJ1-1
size: NA
D: NA
V: TRBV18

CDR3: CASSMGPLPDEQYF
DNA: TGTGCCAGCAGCATGGGACCTCTCCCGGACGAGCAGTACTTC
J: TRBJ2-7
size: NA
D: NA
V: TRBV11-2

CDR3: CASSRTGRDTIYF
DNA: TGTGCCAGCAGCCGGACAGGGCGTGACACCATATATTTT
J: TRBJ1-3
size: NA
D: TRBD1
V: TRBV6-5

CDR3: CASSISGAFTEAFF
DNA: TGTGCCAGTAGTATATCAGGGGCGTTCACTGAAGCTTTCTTT
J: TRBJ1-1
size: NA
D: NA
V: TRBV19

CDR3: CASSQNGDQGDEQYF
DNA: TGTGCCAGCAGCCAAAACGGGGACCAAGGGGACGAGCAGTACTTC
J: TRBJ2-7
size: NA
D: NA
V: TRBV7-3

CDR3: CSVESGYEQYF
DNA: TGCAGCGTTGAATCGGGCTACGAGCAGTACTTC
J: TRBJ2-7
size: NA
D: NA
V: TRBV29-1

CDR3: CASSIRLYGYTF
DNA: TGTGCCAGTAGTATACGCCTCTATGGCTACACCTTC
J: TRBJ1-2
size: NA
D: NA
V: TRBV19

CDR3: CATSTTGAGDTEAFF
DNA: TGTGCCACCAGCACCACAGGAGCAGGGGACACTGAAGCTTTCTTT
J: TRBJ1-1
size: NA
D: NA
V: TRBV15

CDR3: CASSALQGLPQHF
DNA: TGTGCCAGCAGTGCTCTACAGGGGCTGCCCCAGCATTTT
J: TRBJ1-5
size: NA
D: TRBD1
V: TRBV12-3/TRBV12-4

CDR3: CASSPQGQGDIQYF
DNA: TGTGCCAGCTCACCCCAGGGACAGGGGGACATTCAGTACTTC
J: TRBJ2-4
size: NA
D: TRBD1
V: TRBV18

CDR3: CATSRGEYGYTF
DNA: TGTGCCACCAGTAGGGGAGAATATGGCTACACCTTC
J: TRBJ1-2
size: NA
D: NA
V: TRBV24-1

CDR3: CAISDPDRGGTGELFF
DNA: TGTGCCATCAGTGATCCGGACAGGGGAGGCACCGGGGAGCTGTTTTTT
J: TRBJ2-2
size: NA
D: TRBD1
V: TRBV10-3

CDR3: CASSLRGVGYTF
DNA: TGTGCCAGCAGTTTAAGGGGGGTGGGCTACACCTTC
J: TRBJ1-2
size: NA
D: NA
V: TRBV12-3/TRBV12-4

CDR3: CASSLGHRGLAGGSTDTQYF
DNA: TGTGCCAGCAGCCTGGGACATAGGGGACTAGCGGGAGGGAGCACAGATACGCAGTATTTT
J: TRBJ2-3
size: NA
D: TRBD2
V: TRBV7-6

CDR3: CASSLIRTGVNYGYTF
DNA: TGTGCCAGCAGCTTAATAAGGACAGGGGTCAACTATGGCTACACCTTC
J: TRBJ1-2
size: NA
D: TRBD1
V: TRBV5-8

CDR3: CATSDFGDTEAFF
DNA: TGTGCCACCAGTGATTTTGGGGACACTGAAGCTTTCTTT
J: TRBJ1-1
size: NA
D: NA
V: TRBV24-1

CDR3: CASSYSRQAVSYEQYF
DNA: TGTGCCAGCAGTTACTCTCGACAGGCGGTTTCCTACGAGCAGTACTTC
J: TRBJ2-7
size: once
D: NA
V: TRBV6-5

CDR3: CASQASSTGELFF
DNA: TGTGCCAGTCAAGCTAGTTCGACCGGGGAGCTGTTTTTT
J: TRBJ2-2
size: NA
D: NA
V: TRBV2

CDR3: CATSDGGTGSGNEQFF
DNA: TGTGCCACCAGTGATGGAGGGACAGGCTCGGGCAATGAGCAGTTCTTC
J: TRBJ2-1
size: NA
D: TRBD1
V: TRBV24-1

CDR3: CASSLLLGNTEAFF
DNA: TGTGCCAGCAGCTTGCTTTTGGGGAACACTGAAGCTTTCTTT
J: TRBJ1-1
size: NA
D: NA
V: TRBV5-5

CDR3: CASSLAQGAKNEQFF
DNA: TGTGCCAGCAGCTTAGCACAGGGGGCAAAAAATGAGCAGTTCTTC
J: TRBJ2-1
size: NA
D: TRBD1
V: TRBV7-9

CDR3: CASSSTGGVGYGYTF
DNA: TGTGCCAGCAGTTCCACGGGGGGCGTAGGCTATGGCTACACCTTC
J: TRBJ1-2
size: NA
D: NA
V: TRBV27

CDR3: CASSEVPSGNQPQHF
DNA: TGTGCCAGCAGTGAAGTACCGAGCGGCAATCAGCCCCAGCATTTT
J: TRBJ1-5
size: NA
D: NA
V: TRBV6-1

CDR3: CASSPATSGDGYTF
DNA: TGTGCCAGCTCACCCGCTACGTCTGGGGATGGCTACACCTTC
J: TRBJ1-2
size: NA
D: NA
V: TRBV18

CDR3: CASSPPVLGYGYTF
DNA: TGTGCCAGCTCACCACCGGTCCTTGGCTATGGCTACACCTTC
J: TRBJ1-2
size: once
D: NA
V: TRBV18

CDR3: CASSIAGLGGTGELFF
DNA: TGTGCCAGCAGCATTGCAGGGTTGGGCGGTACCGGGGAGCTGTTTTTT
J: TRBJ2-2
size: NA
D: NA
V: TRBV21-1

CDR3: CASSLDRATNTGELFF
DNA: TGTGCCAGCAGTTTGGACCGGGCTACGAACACCGGGGAGCTGTTTTTT
J: TRBJ2-2
size: NA
D: NA
V: TRBV27

CDR3: CATSDPGQDNEKLFF
DNA: TGTGCCACCAGTGATCCGGGACAGGATAATGAAAAACTGTTTTTT
J: TRBJ1-4
size: NA
D: TRBD1
V: TRBV24-1

CDR3: CASSYSNGAGEQYF
DNA: TGTGCCAGCAGTTACTCGAACGGAGCGGGTGAGCAGTACTTC
J: TRBJ2-7
size: NA
D: NA
V: TRBV6-5

CDR3: CASRVSSYNEQFF
DNA: TGTGCCAGCAGAGTCAGCTCCTACAATGAGCAGTTCTTC
J: TRBJ2-1
size: NA
D: NA
V: TRBV12-3/TRBV12-4

CDR3: CASGQQLTSRGYTF
DNA: TGTGCCAGCGGCCAGCAGCTTACTTCTCGTGGCTACACCTTC
J: TRBJ1-2
size: NA
D: NA
V: TRBV7-2

CDR3: CASSIFVGATEAFF
DNA: TGTGCCAGTAGTATTTTCGTTGGGGCCACTGAAGCTTTCTTT
J: TRBJ1-1
size: NA
D: NA
V: TRBV19

CDR3: CASHSVSQTEAFF
DNA: TGTGCCAGCCACTCCGTCAGCCAGACTGAAGCTTTCTTT
J: TRBJ1-1
size: NA
D: NA
V: TRBV7-9

CDR3: CASSFLAESEQYF
DNA: TGTGCCAGCAGCTTTCTGGCGGAATCCGAGCAGTACTTC
J: TRBJ2-7
size: NA
D: NA
V: TRBV11-2